This T cell receptor (beta chain) was observed in a study of Ad26.COV2.S vaccination and SARS-CoV-2 variants. Study at large: The Ad26.COV2.S arm of the COV1001 trial was where the donor was placed. Each vaccinee took Ad26.COV2.S intramuscularly, once or twice 56 days apart.

V was pared by 5 bases and J by 5 bases, with 4 bases of the junction left unmatched. The CDR3 sequence is 13 residues long. CDR1 and CDR2 (germline): LGHNA, YSLEER. Worth noting for this clone: Its antigen is still unknown.

Findings and caveats of the study: Following vaccination, spike-specific CD8+ and CD4+ T cell responses reportedly exhibited substantial breadth.

Method: immunoSEQ multiplex PCR; TCRdb's copy keeps in-frame clones and lacks some. This sample has fewer than 400,000 clones, with roughly nine tenths found just once. Treatment: roughly 18 received Ad26.COV2.S at low or high dose, single or two shots; 5 received placebo; per-sample allocation not given. The samples were gathered on day 63 after the first injection of vaccine or placebo. The chain has TRBV4-3 and TRBJ2-7; 9 bases agree with TRBD1. Here the sequenced sample was peripheral blood, taken in a trial of Ad26.COV2.S vaccine versus placebo. The TCR was taken from a person aged 18 to 59 who received the Ad26.COV2.S COVID-19 vaccine or a placebo. The CDR3 sequence: CASSEDRGHEQYF. The CDR3 nucleotides are TGCGCCAGCAGCGAGGACAGGGGCCACGAGCAGTACTTC.